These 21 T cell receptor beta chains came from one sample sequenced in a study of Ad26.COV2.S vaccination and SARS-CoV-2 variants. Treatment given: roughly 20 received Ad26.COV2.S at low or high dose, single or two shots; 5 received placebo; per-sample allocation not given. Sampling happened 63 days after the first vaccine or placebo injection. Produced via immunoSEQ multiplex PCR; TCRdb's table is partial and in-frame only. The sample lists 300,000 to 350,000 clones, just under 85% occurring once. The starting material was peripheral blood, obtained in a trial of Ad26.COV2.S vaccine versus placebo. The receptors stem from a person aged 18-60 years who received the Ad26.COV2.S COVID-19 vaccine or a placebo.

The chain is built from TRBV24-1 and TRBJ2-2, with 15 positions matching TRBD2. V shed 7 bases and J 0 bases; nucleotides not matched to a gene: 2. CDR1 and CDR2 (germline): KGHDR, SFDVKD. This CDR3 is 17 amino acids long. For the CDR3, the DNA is TGTGCCACCAGCGGGACTAGCGGGGGGCCGAACACCGGGGAGCTGTTTTTT. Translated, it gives CATSGTSGGPNTGELFF.

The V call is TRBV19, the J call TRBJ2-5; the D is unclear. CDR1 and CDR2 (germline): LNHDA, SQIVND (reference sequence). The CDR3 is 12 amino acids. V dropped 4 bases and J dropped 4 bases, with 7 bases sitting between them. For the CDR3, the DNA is TGTGCCAGTAGTACCATGGGAGAGACCCAGTACTTC. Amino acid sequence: CASSTMGETQYF.

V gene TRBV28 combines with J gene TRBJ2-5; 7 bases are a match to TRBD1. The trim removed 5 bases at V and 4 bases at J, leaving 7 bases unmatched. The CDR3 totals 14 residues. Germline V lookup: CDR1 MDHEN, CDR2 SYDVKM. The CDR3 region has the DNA TGTGCCAGCAGTCCTAGTGAGGGGGCAGAGACCCAGTACTTC. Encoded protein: CASSPSEGAETQYF.

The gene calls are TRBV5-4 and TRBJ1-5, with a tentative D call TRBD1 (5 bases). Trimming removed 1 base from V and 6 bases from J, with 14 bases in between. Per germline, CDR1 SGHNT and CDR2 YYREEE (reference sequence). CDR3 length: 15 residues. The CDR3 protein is CASSLQGGSGQPQHF. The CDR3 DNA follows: TGTGCCAGCAGCTTGCAGGGTGGGTCAGGTCAGCCCCAGCATTTT.

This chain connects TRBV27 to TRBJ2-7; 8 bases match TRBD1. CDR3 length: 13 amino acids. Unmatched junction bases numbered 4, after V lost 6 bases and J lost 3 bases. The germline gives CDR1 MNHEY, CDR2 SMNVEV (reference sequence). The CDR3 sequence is CASRQQGGYEQYF. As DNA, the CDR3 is TGTGCCAGCAGACAACAGGGGGGCTACGAGCAGTACTTC.

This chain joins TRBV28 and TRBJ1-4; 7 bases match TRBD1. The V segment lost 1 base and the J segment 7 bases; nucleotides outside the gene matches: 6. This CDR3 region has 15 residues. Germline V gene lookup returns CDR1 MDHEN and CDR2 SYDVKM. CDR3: CASSLLGGSSEKLFF. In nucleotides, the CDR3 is TGTGCCAGCAGTTTATTAGGGGGCAGTAGTGAAAAACTGTTTTTT.

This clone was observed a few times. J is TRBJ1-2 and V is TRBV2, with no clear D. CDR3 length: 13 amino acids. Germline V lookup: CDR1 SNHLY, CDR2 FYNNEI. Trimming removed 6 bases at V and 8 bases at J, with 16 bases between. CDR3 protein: CASRDTKKVGYTF. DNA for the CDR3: TGTGCCAGCAGAGACACCAAGAAGGTGGGCTACACCTTC.

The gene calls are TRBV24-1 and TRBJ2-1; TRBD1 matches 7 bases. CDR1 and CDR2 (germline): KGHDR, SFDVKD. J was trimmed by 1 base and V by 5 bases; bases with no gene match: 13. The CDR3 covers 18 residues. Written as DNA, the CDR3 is TGTGCCACCAGTGGCGCCGGGACAGCCCGTGGTTCCTACAATGAGCAGTTCTTC. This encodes CATSGAGTARGSYNEQFF.

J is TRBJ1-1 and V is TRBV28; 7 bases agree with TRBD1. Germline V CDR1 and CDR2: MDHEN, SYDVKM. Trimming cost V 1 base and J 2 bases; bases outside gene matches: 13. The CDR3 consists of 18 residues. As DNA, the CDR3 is TGTGCCAGCAGTTTATTGGGGAACAAACACAGGGGAAACACTGAAGCTTTCTTT. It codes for CASSLLGNKHRGNTEAFF. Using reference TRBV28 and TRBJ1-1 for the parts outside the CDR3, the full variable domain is DVKVTQSSRYLVKRTGEKVFLECVQDMDHENMFWYRQDPGLGLRLIYFSYDVKMKEKGDIPEGYSVSREKKERFSLILESASTNQTSMYLCASSLLGNKHRGNTEAFFGQGTRLTVV.

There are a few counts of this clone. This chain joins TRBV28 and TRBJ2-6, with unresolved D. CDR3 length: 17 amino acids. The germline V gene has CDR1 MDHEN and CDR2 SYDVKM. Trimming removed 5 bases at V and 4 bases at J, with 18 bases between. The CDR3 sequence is CASSPGFYDTGANVLTF. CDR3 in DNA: TGTGCCAGCAGTCCCGGATTTTATGACACCGGGGCCAACGTCCTGACTTTC. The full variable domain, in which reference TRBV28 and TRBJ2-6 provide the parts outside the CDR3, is DVKVTQSSRYLVKRTGEKVFLECVQDMDHENMFWYRQDPGLGLRLIYFSYDVKMKEKGDIPEGYSVSREKKERFSLILESASTNQTSMYLCASSPGFYDTGANVLTFGAGSRLTVL.

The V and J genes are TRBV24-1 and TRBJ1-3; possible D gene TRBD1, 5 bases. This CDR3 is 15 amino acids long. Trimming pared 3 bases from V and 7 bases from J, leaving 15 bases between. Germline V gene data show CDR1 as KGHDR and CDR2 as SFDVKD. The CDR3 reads CATSDPREGENTIYF. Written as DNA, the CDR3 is TGTGCCACCAGTGATCCCCGGGAAGGGGAGAACACCATATATTTT.

CDR3 region: CASRRGFGEKLFF. In DNA, the CDR3 is TGTGCCAGCAGGAGGGGTTTTGGTGAAAAACTGTTTTTT. V is TRBV6-5 and J is TRBJ1-4, with D tentatively TRBD1 (5 bases). The germline V gene encodes CDR1 MNHEY and CDR2 SVGAGI. This CDR3 region has 13 residues. The V and J ends lost 6 bases and 7 bases respectively, with 12 bases between them.

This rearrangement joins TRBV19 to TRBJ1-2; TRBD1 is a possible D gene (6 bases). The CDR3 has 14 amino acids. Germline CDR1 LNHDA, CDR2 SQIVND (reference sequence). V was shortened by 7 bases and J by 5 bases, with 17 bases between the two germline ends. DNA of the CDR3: TGTGCCAGTATTCCCCCGAGGGGGGGTTATGGCTACACCTTC. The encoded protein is CASIPPRGGYGYTF.

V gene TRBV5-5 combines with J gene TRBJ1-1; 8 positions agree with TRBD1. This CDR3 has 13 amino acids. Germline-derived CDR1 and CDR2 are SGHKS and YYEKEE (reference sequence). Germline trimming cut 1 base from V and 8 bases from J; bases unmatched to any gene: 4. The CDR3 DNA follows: TGTGCCAGCAGCTTGTTGGGACAGGACGAAGCTTTCTTT. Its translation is CASSLLGQDEAFF.

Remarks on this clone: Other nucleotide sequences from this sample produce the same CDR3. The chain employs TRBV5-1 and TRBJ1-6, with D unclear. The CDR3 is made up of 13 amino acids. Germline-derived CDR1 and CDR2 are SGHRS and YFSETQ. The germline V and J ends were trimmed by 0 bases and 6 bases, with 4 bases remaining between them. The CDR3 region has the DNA TGCGCCAGCAGCTTGGACAGTAATTCACCCCTCCACTTT. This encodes CASSLDSNSPLHF. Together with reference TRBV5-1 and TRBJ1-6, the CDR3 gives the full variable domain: KAGVTQTPRYLIKTRGQQVTLSCSPISGHRSVSWYQQTPGQGLQFLFEYFSETQRNKGNFPGRFSGRQFSNSRSEMNVSTLELGDSALYLCASSLDSNSPLHFGNGTRLTVT.

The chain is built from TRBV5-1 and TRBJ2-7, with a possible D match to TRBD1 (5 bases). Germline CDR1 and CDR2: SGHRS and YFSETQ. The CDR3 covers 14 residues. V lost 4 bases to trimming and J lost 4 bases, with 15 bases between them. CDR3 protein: CASSSDRASYEQYF. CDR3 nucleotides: TGCGCCAGCAGCAGCGACAGAGCTTCTTACGAGCAGTACTTC.

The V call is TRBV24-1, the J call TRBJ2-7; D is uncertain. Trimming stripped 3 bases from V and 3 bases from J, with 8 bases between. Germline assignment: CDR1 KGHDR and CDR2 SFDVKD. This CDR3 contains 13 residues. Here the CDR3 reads CATSDPSHYEQYF. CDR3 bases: TGTGCCACCAGTGATCCCTCCCACTACGAGCAGTACTTC.

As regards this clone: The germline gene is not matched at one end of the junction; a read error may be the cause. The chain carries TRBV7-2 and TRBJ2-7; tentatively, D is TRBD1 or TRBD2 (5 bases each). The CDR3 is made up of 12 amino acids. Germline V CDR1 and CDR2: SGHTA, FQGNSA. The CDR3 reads CASSLGIGTPIF. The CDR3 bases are TGTGCCAGCAGCTTAGGAATCGGGACGCCGATATTC.

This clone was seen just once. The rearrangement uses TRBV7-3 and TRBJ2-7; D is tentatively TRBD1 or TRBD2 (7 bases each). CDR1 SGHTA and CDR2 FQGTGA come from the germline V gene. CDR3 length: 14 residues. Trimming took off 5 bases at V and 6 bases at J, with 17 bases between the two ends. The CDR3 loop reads CASSRDREGSEQYF. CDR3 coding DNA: TGTGCCAGCAGCCGAGACAGGGAGGGATCCGAGCAGTACTTC.

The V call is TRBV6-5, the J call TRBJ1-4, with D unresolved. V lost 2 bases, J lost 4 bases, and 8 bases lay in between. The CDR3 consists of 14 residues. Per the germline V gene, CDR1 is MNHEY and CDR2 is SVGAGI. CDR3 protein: CASSYGVSNEKLFF. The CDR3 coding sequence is TGTGCCAGCAGTTACGGGGTCAGTAATGAAAAACTGTTTTTT.

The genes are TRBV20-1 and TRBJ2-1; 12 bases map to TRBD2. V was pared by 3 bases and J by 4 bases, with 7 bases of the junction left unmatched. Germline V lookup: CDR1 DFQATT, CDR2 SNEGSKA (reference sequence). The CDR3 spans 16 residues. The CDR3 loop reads CSASGASGGAYNEQFF. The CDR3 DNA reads TGCAGTGCTAGTGGGGCTAGCGGGGGGGCTTACAATGAGCAGTTCTTC.